This T cell receptor (beta chain) was obtained from a study of blood T cells in healthy people across ages. As for this clonotype: The antigen remains unidentified.

The use of a sample-barcoded 5' primer and a J-beta primer mix characterized a second PCR of 7 to 11 cycles. One entry per CDR3 protein, called by TCRdb with MiXCR from the 5' RACE reads. The sample has approximately 940,000 distinct CDR3 sequences, under 50% seen once. Study-level findings and limits: Considered underestimates were the diversity estimates obtained from one million T cells. Age showed a roughly linear inverse relationship with TCR beta diversity per million T cells.

The CDR3 runs to 15 residues. Trimming took 7 bases from V and 11 from J, leaving 26 bases between them. Germline CDR1 and CDR2: MDHEN and SYDVKM. This sequence joins TRBV28 and TRBJ2-5; tentatively, D is TRBD1 (6 bases). The sequenced sample consisted of blood. The clonotype comes from a man aged 25-45 years in good health. The CDR3 coding sequence is TGTGCCAGCATACCCAGACAGGTGTCCCGGGGTGAGCAGTACTTC. Translated: CASIPRQVSRGEQYF. The full variable domain, rest sourced from reference TRBV28 and TRBJ2-5, is DVKVTQSSRYLVKRTGEKVFLECVQDMDHENMFWYRQDPGLGLRLIYFSYDVKMKEKGDIPEGYSVSREKKERFSLILESASTNQTSMYLCASIPRQVSRGEQYFGPGTRLLVL.